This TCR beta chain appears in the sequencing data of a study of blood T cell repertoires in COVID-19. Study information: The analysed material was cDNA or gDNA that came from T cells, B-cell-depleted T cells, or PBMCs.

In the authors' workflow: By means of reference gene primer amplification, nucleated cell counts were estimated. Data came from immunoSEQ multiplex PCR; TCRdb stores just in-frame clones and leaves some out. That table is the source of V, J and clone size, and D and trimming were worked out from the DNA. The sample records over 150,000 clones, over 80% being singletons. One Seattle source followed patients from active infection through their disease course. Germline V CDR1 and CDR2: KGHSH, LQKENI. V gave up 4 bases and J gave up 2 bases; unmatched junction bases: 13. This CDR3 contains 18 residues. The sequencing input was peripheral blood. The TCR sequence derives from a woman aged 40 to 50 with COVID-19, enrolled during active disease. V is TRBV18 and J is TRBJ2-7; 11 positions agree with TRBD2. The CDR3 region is CASSRWGLADLTTYEQYF. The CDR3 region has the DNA TGTGCCAGCTCACGTTGGGGACTAGCGGACTTAACCACCTACGAGCAGTACTTC.